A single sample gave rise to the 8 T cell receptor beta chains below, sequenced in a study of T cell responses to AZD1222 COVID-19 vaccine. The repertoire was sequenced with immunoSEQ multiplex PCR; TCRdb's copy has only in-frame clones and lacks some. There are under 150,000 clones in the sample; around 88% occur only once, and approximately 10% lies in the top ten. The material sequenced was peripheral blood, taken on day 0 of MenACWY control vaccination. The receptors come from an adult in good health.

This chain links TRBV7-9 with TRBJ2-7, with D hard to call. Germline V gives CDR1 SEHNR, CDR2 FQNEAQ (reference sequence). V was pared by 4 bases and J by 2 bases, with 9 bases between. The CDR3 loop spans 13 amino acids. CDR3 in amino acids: CASSYTATYEQYF. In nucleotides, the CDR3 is TGTGCCAGCAGCTACACAGCAACCTACGAGCAGTACTTC.

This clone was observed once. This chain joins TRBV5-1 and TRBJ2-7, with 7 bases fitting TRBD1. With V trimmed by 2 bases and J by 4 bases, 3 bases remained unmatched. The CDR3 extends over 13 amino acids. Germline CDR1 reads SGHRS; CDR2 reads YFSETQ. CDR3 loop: CASSFGQDYEQYF. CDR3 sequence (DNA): TGCGCCAGCAGCTTCGGACAGGATTACGAGCAGTACTTC.

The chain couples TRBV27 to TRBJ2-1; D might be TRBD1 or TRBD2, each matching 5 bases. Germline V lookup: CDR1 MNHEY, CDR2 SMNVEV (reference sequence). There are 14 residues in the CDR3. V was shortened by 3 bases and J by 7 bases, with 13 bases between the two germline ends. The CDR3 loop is CASSLEDTTNEQFF. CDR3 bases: TGTGCCAGCAGTTTGGAGGACACAACAAATGAGCAGTTCTTC.

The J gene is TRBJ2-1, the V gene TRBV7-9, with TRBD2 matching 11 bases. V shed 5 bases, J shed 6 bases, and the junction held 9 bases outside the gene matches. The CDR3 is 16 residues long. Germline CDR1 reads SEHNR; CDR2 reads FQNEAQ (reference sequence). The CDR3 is CASSPKLAGGGNEQFF. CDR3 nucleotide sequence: TGTGCCAGCAGCCCGAAGCTAGCGGGAGGTGGCAATGAGCAGTTCTTC. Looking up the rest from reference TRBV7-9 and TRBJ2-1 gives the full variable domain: DTGVSQNPRHKITKRGQNVTFRCDPISEHNRLYWYRQTLGQGPEFLTYFQNEAQLEKSRLLSDRFSAERPKGSFSTLEIQRTEQGDSAMYLCASSPKLAGGGNEQFFGPGTRLTVL.

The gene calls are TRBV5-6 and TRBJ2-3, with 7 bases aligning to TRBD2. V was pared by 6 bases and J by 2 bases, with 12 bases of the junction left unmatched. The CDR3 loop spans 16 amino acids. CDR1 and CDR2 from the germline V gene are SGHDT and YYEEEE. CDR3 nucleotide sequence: TGTGCCAGCATCCCAAAAGCGGGACTTACCACAGATACGCAGTATTTT. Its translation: CASIPKAGLTTDTQYF.

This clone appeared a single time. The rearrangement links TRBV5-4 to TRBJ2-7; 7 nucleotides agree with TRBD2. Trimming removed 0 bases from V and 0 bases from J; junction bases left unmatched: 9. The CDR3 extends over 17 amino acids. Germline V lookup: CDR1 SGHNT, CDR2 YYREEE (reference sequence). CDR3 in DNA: TGTGCCAGCAGCTTGGCCAGCGGTCGCGGGAGCTCCTACGAGCAGTACTTC. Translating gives CASSLASGRGSSYEQYF.

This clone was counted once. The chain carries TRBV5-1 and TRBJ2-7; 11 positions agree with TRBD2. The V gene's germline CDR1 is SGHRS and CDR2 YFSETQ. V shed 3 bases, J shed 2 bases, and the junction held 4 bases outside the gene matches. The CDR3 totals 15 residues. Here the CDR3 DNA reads TGCGCCAGCAGCTCTCTAGCGGGGGGAGCCTACGAGCAGTACTTC. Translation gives CASSSLAGGAYEQYF.

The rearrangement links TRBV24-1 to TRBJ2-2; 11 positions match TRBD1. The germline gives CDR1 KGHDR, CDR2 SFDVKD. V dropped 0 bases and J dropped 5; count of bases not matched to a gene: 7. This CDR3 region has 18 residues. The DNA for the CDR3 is TGTGCCACCAGTGATTTGTACCCGGACAGGGGGCATACCGGGGAGCTGTTTTTT. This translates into CATSDLYPDRGHTGELFF.